The next 25 T cell receptor beta chains were all read from a single sample in a study of beta chain features in type 1 diabetes. Their target antigens are unknown. Study-wide findings and caveats: People with Type 1 diabetes carried modestly yet significantly shorter TCRB CDR3s in all four CD4+ subsets.

What was sequenced were expressed TCRB transcripts, since all of the isolated RNA had been reverse transcribed. Profiling relied on immunoSEQ multiplex PCR, and the TCRdb table lists in-frame clones only, not all of them. The profile shows hundreds of thousands of clones, roughly an eighth of them singletons. Sequencing was performed on naive CD4+ T cells from blood. The source is a man between 18 and 35 years old with type 1 diabetes.

The chain has TRBV7-2 and TRBJ1-1; tentatively, D is TRBD1 (6 bases). In germline, CDR1 is SGHTA, CDR2 FQGNSA. The CDR3 loop spans 16 amino acids. With 5 bases removed from V and 2 bases from J, the gap between germline ends came to 18 bases. Here the CDR3 reads CASSLPRGGSNTEAFF. In DNA, the CDR3 is TGTGCCAGCAGCCTACCCCGGGGGGGCAGCAACACTGAAGCTTTCTTT.

This rearrangement joins TRBV11-1 to TRBJ2-5; no clear D. Germline-derived CDR1 and CDR2 are SGHAT and FQDESV (reference sequence). This CDR3 is built from 14 residues. Trimming stripped 3 bases from V and 0 bases from J, with 8 bases between. Here the CDR3 reads CASSFRQDQETQYF. As DNA, the CDR3 is TGTGCCAGCAGCTTCCGGCAGGACCAAGAGACCCAGTACTTC.

This clone came up a few times. V usage is TRBV7-9 and J usage is TRBJ2-6, with D uncertain. The CDR3 sequence is 14 residues long. The V gene's germline CDR1 is SEHNR and CDR2 FQNEAQ (reference sequence). The V and J ends lost 3 bases and 2 bases respectively, with 5 bases between them. The CDR3 coding sequence is TGTGCCAGCAGCTTCTCGGCTGGGGCCAACGTCCTGACTTTC. This gives the protein CASSFSAGANVLTF.

In its sample, this clone was seen a few times. The V call is TRBV9, the J call TRBJ2-3, with 8 bases matching TRBD2. Germline V gene data show CDR1 as SGDLS and CDR2 as YYNGEE. The CDR3 extends over 15 amino acids. The V gene end was trimmed by 4 bases and the J gene end by 2 bases; junction bases not matched to a gene: 6. The CDR3 region is CASSPGGATTDTQYF. The CDR3 nucleotides are TGTGCCAGCAGCCCGGGGGGGGCGACCACAGATACGCAGTATTTT.

This clone was recorded a few times. The gene calls are TRBV19 and TRBJ2-1; tentatively, D is TRBD2 (5 bases). V lost 5 bases, J lost 0 bases, and 14 bases lay in between. There are 16 residues in the CDR3. Germline loops: CDR1 LNHDA, CDR2 SQIVND (reference sequence). The CDR3 DNA is TGTGCCAGTAGTCCCAAGAGGGAAAGCTCCTACAATGAGCAGTTCTTC. It codes for CASSPKRESSYNEQFF.

This clone was seen only a few times. The same CDR3 also results from other DNA sequences found in this sample. The V gene is TRBV25-1, the J gene TRBJ1-6; possible D gene TRBD1, 5 bases. This CDR3 contains 13 residues. V dropped 6 bases and J dropped 9 bases, with 12 bases sitting between them. Looked up from germline, CDR1 is MGHDK and CDR2 is SYGVNS. CDR3 amino acids: CASRDQRGSPLHF. The CDR3 bases are TGTGCCAGCAGGGACCAAAGGGGTTCACCCCTCCACTTT. Combining the CDR3 with reference TRBV25-1 and TRBJ1-6 gives the whole variable domain EADIYQTPRYLVIGTGKKITLECSQTMGHDKMYWYQQDPGMELHLIHYSYGVNSTEKGDLSSESTVSRIRTEHFPLTLESARPSHTSQYLCASRDQRGSPLHFGNGTRLTVT.

This clone was detected only a few times. This rearrangement joins TRBV12-5 to TRBJ1-1, with D possibly TRBD1 on 6 matching bases. Per germline, CDR1 LGHNT and CDR2 FRNRAP. This CDR3 is 19 amino acids long. Trimming took off 0 bases at V and 0 bases at J, with 20 bases between the two ends. CDR3 loop: CASGLVLGQGSPLNTEAFF. The CDR3 DNA reads TGTGCTAGTGGTTTGGTCCTGGGGCAGGGGTCGCCACTGAACACTGAAGCTTTCTTT.

There are a few counts of this clone. The chain couples TRBV10-3 to TRBJ2-1; weak D call: TRBD1 (6 bases). The CDR3 contains 13 residues. CDR1 and CDR2 from the germline V gene are ENHRY and SYGVKD. The germline V and J ends were trimmed by 11 bases and 8 bases, with 19 bases remaining between them. CDR3 region: CASYRESGDEQFF. The CDR3, as DNA: TGTGCCTCGTACAGGGAGTCCGGAGATGAGCAGTTCTTC.

This clone has just a few counts. This sequence joins TRBV12-5 and TRBJ1-3; D gene ambiguous. The CDR3 has 15 residues. Germline V gene lookup returns CDR1 LGHNT and CDR2 FRNRAP. Trimming stripped 8 bases from V and 3 bases from J, with 17 bases between. The CDR3 spells CASTQVGGGGNTIYF. DNA for the CDR3: TGTGCTAGTACCCAGGTGGGCGGAGGTGGAAACACCATATATTTT. Variable domain in full (rest from reference TRBV12-5 and TRBJ1-3): DARVTQTPRHKVTEMGQEVTMRCQPILGHNTVFWYRQTMMQGLELLAYFRNRAPLDDSGMPKDRFSAEMPDATLATLKIQPSEPRDSAVYFCASTQVGGGGNTIYFGEGSWLTVV.

V usage is TRBV7-2 and J usage is TRBJ1-5; D unclear. The CDR3 contains 15 residues. The ends were cut back, 5 bases at V and 2 bases at J, with 13 bases in the middle. Looked up from germline, CDR1 is SGHTA and CDR2 is FQGNSA. The CDR3 coding sequence is TGTGCCAGCAGCCCCCGGGTTTGGGGCAATCAGCCCCAGCATTTT. Its protein product is CASSPRVWGNQPQHF.

Points on this clone: An end of the junction differs from the germline gene, which may be a read error. V usage is TRBV25-1 and J usage is TRBJ2-7, with D hard to call. This CDR3 has 14 amino acids. Per the germline V gene, CDR1 is MGHDK and CDR2 is SYGVNS. The chain's CDR3 is CASSKYQGPGEQYF. The CDR3 DNA is TGTGCCAGCAGTAAATACCAAGGGCCCGGGGAGCAGTACTTC.

The chain links TRBV7-9 to TRBJ1-2; 7 nucleotides match TRBD1. The CDR3 is made up of 14 amino acids. V was clipped by 6 bases and J by 3 bases; unmatched bases: 7. Germline loops: CDR1 SEHNR, CDR2 FQNEAQ (reference sequence). For the CDR3, the DNA is TGTGCCAGCAGTTTTGACAGGGCTTACTATGGCTACACCTTC. Its protein product is CASSFDRAYYGYTF.

Only a few counts were recorded for this clone. The V and J genes are TRBV30 and TRBJ2-1, with D possibly matching TRBD2 (6 bases). With 2 bases removed from V and 11 bases from J, the gap between germline ends came to 16 bases. The CDR3 spans 13 residues. Germline CDR1 GTSNPN, CDR2 SVGIG (reference sequence). CDR3 sequence (DNA): TGTGCCTGGAGTAAGTCGATGGGGGGAAAGCAGTTCTTC. It encodes CAWSKSMGGKQFF.

The rearrangement joins TRBV5-1 to TRBJ1-1; D is perhaps TRBD1 (6 bases). The CDR3 contains 14 residues. V dropped 0 bases and J dropped 3 bases, with 9 bases sitting between them. Germline V gene data show CDR1 as SGHRS and CDR2 as YFSETQ. CDR3 DNA: TGCGCCAGCAGCTTGGTAGGGGGTGACACTGAAGCTTTCTTT. Its translation: CASSLVGGDTEAFF. The full variable domain, with the rest looked up from reference TRBV5-1 and TRBJ1-1, is KAGVTQTPRYLIKTRGQQVTLSCSPISGHRSVSWYQQTPGQGLQFLFEYFSETQRNKGNFPGRFSGRQFSNSRSEMNVSTLELGDSALYLCASSLVGGDTEAFFGQGTRLTVV.

This clone showed up just a few times. The chain links TRBV7-2 to TRBJ2-1; tentative D call: TRBD1 (6 bases). The V end lost 1 base, the J end lost 14 bases, and 12 bases lay between the germline ends. CDR3 length: 12 amino acids. Germline V gene sequence: CDR1 SGHTA, CDR2 FQGNSA. The CDR3 is CASSLDEGVEFF. In DNA form, the CDR3 reads TGTGCCAGCAGCTTAGATGAGGGGGTTGAGTTCTTC.

The chain combines TRBV6-6 with TRBJ2-7; 7 bases line up with TRBD1. J lost 7 bases, V lost 6 bases, and 9 bases had no gene match. CDR1 and CDR2 (germline): MNHNY, SVGAGI (reference sequence). CDR3 length equals 13 residues. The CDR3 is CASRPNRGLEQYF. The CDR3 bases are TGTGCCAGCAGACCCAACAGGGGATTAGAGCAGTACTTC.

This chain joins TRBV29-1 and TRBJ1-2; D not resolved. This CDR3 comprises 14 residues. V was pared by 2 bases and J by 4 bases, with 14 bases between. Looked up from germline, CDR1 is SQVTM and CDR2 is ANQGSEA. CDR3 loop: CSVELLAGLYGYTF. CDR3 bases: TGCAGCGTTGAACTTTTGGCAGGCCTCTATGGCTACACCTTC.

The rearrangement joins TRBV6-1 to TRBJ2-7, with D possibly matching TRBD2 (6 bases). The CDR3 runs to 11 residues. V lost 8 bases and J lost 7, with 12 bases in between. Germline-derived CDR1 and CDR2 are MNHNS and SASEGT. The CDR3 sequence is CASRDFGEQYF. In DNA, the CDR3 is TGTGCCAGCCGGGACTTCGGGGAGCAGTACTTC.

This clone showed up just a few times. The chain is built from TRBV14 and TRBJ2-3, with 10 nucleotides matching TRBD2. Germline V CDR1 and CDR2: SGHDN, FVKESK. J lost 3 bases, V lost 5 bases, and 8 bases had no gene match. The CDR3 sequence is 16 residues long. The CDR3 here is CASSARLAGVTDTQYF. The DNA for the CDR3 is TGTGCCAGCAGCGCGCGTCTAGCGGGGGTGACAGATACGCAGTATTTT.

This chain joins TRBV29-1 and TRBJ2-2; no clear D. V was pared by 7 bases and J by 0 bases, with 9 bases between. The germline gives CDR1 SQVTM, CDR2 ANQGSEA. The length of the CDR3 is 13 residues. In DNA form, the CDR3 reads TGCAGCGCCGGACGTTCGAACACCGGGGAGCTGTTTTTT. Its translation is CSAGRSNTGELFF.

The chain joins TRBV30 to TRBJ2-1, with 8 bases lining up with TRBD2. V was pared by 5 bases and J by 4 bases, with 7 bases of the junction left unmatched. The CDR3 is made up of 14 amino acids. Germline CDR1 GTSNPN, CDR2 SVGIG (reference sequence). The CDR3 here is CAWDTSGRYNEQFF. CDR3 sequence (DNA): TGTGCCTGGGATACTAGCGGAAGATACAATGAGCAGTTCTTC.

The V and J genes are TRBV6-5 and TRBJ1-5; D is ambiguous. The CDR3 has 16 residues. The germline V and J ends were trimmed by 2 bases and 4 bases, with 15 bases remaining between them. Looked up from germline, CDR1 is MNHEY and CDR2 is SVGAGI. In DNA, the CDR3 is TGTGCCAGCAGTTACGTTCTGCCCGAGGGTAATCAGCCCCAGCATTTT. The encoded protein is CASSYVLPEGNQPQHF.

This chain joins TRBV7-2 and TRBJ1-4, with D uncertain. Germline V gene lookup returns CDR1 SGHTA and CDR2 FQGNSA. This CDR3 has 16 residues. V lost 2 bases, J lost 0 bases, and 10 bases lay in between. CDR3 sequence: CASSLRRSATNEKLFF. The CDR3 DNA reads TGTGCCAGCAGCTTACGCAGGTCTGCAACTAATGAAAAACTGTTTTTT.

This clone was counted between two and nine times. V and J are TRBV28 and TRBJ1-2, with D unresolved. This CDR3 is 13 amino acids long. From germline, CDR1 is MDHEN and CDR2 SYDVKM. Trimming took 6 bases from V and 4 from J, leaving 12 bases between them. For the CDR3, the DNA is TGTGCCAGCAGCACGGACGGGGTCTATGGCTACACCTTC. Its protein product is CASSTDGVYGYTF.

The chain carries TRBV7-3 and TRBJ2-5, with 13 bases aligning to TRBD2. Germline CDR1 and CDR2: SGHTA and FQGTGA. V was pared by 5 bases and J by 1 base, with 7 bases of the junction left unmatched. The length of the CDR3 is 17 residues. The CDR3 protein is CASSPQGTSGVQETQYF. CDR3 sequence (DNA): TGTGCCAGCAGCCCCCAAGGGACTAGCGGGGTCCAAGAGACCCAGTACTTC.